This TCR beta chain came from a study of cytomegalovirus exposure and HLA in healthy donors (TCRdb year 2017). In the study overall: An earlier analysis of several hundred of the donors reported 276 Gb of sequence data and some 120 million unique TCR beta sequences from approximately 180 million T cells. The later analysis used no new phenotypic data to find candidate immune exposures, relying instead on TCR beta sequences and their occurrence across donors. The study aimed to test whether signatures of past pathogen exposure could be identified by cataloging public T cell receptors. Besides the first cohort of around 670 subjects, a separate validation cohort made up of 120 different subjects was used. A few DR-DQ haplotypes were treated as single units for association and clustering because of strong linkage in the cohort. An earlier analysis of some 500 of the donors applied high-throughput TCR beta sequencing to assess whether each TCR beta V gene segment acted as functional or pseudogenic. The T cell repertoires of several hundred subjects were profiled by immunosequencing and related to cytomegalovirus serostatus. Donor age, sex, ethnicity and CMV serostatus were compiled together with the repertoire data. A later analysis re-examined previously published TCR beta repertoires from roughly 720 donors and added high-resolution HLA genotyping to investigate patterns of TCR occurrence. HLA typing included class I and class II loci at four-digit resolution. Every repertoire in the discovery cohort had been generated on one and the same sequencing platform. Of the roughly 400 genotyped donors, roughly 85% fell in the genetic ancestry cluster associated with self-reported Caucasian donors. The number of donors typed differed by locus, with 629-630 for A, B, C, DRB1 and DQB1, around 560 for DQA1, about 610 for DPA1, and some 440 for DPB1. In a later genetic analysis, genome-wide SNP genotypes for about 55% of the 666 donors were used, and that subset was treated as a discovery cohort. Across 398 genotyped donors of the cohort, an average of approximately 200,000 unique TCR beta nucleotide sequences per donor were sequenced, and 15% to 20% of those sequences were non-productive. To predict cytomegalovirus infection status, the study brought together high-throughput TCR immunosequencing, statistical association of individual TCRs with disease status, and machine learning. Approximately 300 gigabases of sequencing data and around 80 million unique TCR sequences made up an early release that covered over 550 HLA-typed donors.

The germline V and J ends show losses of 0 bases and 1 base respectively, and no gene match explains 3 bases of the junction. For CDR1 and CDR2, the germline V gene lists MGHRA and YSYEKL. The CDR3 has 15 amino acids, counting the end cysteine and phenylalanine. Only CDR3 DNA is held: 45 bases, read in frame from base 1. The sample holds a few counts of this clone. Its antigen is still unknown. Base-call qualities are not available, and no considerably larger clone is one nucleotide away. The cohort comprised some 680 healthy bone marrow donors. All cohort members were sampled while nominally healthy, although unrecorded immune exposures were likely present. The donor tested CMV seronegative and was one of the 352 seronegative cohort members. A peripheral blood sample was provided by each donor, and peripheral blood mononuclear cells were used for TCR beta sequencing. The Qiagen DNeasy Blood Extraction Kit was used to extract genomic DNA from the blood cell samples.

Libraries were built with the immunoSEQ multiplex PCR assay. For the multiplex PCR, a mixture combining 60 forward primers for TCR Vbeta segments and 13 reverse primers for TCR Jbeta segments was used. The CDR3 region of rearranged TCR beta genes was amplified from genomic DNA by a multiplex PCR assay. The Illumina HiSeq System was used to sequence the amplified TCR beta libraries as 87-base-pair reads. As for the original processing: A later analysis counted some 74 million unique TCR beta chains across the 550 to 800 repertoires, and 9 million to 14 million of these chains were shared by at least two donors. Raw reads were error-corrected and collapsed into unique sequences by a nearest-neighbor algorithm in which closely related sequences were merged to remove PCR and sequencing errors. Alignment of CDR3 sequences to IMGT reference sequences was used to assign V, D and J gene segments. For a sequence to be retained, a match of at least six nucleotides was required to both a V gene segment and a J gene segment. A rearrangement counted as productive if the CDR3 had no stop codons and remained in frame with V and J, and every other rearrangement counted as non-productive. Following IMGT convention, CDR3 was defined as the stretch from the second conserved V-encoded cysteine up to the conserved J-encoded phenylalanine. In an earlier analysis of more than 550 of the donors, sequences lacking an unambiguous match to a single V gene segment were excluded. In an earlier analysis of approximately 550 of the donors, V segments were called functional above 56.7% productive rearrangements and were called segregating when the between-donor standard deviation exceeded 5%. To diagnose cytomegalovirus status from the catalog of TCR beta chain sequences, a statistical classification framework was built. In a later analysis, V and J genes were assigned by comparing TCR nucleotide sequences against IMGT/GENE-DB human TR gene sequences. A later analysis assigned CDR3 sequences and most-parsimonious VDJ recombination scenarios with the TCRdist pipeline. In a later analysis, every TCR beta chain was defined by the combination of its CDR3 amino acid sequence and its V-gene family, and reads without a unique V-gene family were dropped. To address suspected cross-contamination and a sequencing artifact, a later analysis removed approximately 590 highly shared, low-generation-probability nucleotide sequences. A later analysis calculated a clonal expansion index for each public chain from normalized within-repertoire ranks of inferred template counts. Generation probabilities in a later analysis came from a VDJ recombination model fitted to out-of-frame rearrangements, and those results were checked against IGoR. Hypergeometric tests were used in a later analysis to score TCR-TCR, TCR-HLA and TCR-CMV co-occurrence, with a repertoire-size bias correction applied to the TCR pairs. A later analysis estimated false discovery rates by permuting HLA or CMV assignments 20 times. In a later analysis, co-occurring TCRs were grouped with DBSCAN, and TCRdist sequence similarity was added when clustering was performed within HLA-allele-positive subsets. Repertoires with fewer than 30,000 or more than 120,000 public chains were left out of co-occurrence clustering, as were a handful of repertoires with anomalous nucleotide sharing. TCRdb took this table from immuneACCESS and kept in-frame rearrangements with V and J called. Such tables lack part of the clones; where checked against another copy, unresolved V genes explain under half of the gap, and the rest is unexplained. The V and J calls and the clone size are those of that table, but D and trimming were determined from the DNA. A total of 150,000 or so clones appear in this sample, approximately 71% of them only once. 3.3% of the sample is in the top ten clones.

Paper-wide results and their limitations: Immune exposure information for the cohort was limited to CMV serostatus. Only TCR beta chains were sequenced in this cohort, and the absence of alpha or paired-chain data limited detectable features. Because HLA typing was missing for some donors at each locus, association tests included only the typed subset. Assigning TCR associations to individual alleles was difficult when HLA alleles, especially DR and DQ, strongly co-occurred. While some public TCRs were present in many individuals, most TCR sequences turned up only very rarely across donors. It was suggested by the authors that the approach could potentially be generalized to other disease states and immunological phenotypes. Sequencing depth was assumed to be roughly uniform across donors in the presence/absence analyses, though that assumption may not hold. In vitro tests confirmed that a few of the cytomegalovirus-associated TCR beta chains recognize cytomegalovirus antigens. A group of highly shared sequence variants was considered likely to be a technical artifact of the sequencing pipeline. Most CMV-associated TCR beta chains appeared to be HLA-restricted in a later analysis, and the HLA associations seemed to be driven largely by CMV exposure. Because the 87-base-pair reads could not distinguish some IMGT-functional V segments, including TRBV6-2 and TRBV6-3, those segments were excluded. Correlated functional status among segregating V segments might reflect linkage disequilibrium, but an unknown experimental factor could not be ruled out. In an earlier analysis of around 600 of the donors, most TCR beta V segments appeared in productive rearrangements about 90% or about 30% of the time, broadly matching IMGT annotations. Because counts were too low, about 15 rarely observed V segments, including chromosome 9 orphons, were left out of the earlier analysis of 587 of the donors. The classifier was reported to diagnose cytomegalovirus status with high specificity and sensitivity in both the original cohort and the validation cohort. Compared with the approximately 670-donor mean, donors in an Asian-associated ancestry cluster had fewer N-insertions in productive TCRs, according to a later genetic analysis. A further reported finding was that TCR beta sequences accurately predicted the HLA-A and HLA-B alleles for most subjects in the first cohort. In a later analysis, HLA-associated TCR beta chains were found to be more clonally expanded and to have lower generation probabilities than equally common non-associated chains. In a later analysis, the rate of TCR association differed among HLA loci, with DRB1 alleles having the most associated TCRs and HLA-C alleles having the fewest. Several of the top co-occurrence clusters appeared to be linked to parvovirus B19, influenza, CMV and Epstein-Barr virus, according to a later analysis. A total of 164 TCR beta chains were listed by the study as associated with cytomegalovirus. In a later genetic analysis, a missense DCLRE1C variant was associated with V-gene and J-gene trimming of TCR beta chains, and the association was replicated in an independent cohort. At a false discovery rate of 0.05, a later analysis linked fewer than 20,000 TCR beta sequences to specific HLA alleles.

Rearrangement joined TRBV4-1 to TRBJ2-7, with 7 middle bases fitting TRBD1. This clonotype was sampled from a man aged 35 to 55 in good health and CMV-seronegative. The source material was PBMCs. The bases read TGCGCCAGCAGCCAAGAGACAGGGTGGTCCTACGAGCAGTACTTC. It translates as CASSQETGWSYEQYF.